Sequencing of this TCR beta chain was carried out in a study of CD8 T cells in ankylosing spondylitis (dated by TCRdb to the late 2010s). Regarding the study in general: T cell receptor beta repertoires were profiled in healthy donors and ankylosing spondylitis patients so that disease-linked TCR variants could be found. Peripheral blood was sampled, and synovial fluid was additionally collected from ankylosing spondylitis patients. In total, the full study cohort was made up of some 110 healthy donors and 25 to 30 ankylosing spondylitis patients. Overall study results and their limits: Blood from ankylosing spondylitis patients appeared to be characterized by a TCR beta motif composed of roughly 8 highly homologous amino acid variants. Some motif variants had previously been reported in the synovial fluid and blood of reactive arthritis patients, which suggests shared mechanisms of disease initiation. Significant enrichment of the disease-linked clones was reported in matched synovial fluid samples from ankylosing spondylitis patients. A CD8+ phenotype was shown by the disease-linked clones, which were found at relatively low frequencies in peripheral blood.

Sequenced on an Illumina HiSeq 2500. Quantitative 5'-RACE with molecular barcodes was used to prepare TCR beta libraries. As for the original processing: To identify disease-linked TCR variants, a new computational method was used, one built on a probabilistic model of VDJ rearrangement. In TCRdb, the public reads were trimmed at Q25 with fastp and aligned with MiXCR, with productive beta chains retained. Records with the same CDR3 protein are collapsed into one entry carrying the most frequent genes and DNA. The V and J calls here are based on TCRdb, not the publication. The sample profile shows about 360,000 distinct CDR3 sequences; 20% of them were found once. Roughly 14% of the sample is taken by the ten largest. Taken from the germline V gene (reference sequence), the CDR1 and CDR2 loops are SEHNR and FQNEAQ. The CDR3 spans 13 residues, from the cysteine through the phenylalanine. Just CDR3 DNA is preserved here, 39 bases in frame from base 1. V is pared back by 5 bases and J by 11 bases, with 16 bases lying between the germline termini.

As concerns this clonotype: It lacks a known antigen. Base-call qualities are not available, and no considerably larger clone is one nucleotide away.

This TCR was recovered from a male donor with ankylosing spondylitis or in good health (not recorded which). The sequenced material came from blood, either unsorted or a sorted T cell fraction (not recorded which). The sequence is built from TRBV7-9 and TRBJ1-5; tentative D gene TRBD1, with 5 bases matching. The DNA sequence is as follows: TGTGCCAGCAGCCCTGACGACAGTGGGGCCCAGCATTTT. Its protein reads: CASSPDDSGAQHF.